This TCR beta chain was sequenced in a study of blood T cell repertoires in COVID-19. Looking at the study overall: From the United States, Italy and Spain came samples of acute and convalescent COVID-19. From T cells, B-cell-depleted T cells, or PBMCs came the material, which was cDNA or gDNA.

In the original processing: Amplified reference gene primers provided the basis for estimating nucleated cell counts. TCRdb's copy holds only in-frame clones and misses some; the assay was immunoSEQ multiplex PCR. The V and J calls and clone size are taken from that table; D and trimming were inferred from the DNA. Seen here are 250,000 to 350,000 clones, 70% to 85% observed once, and the top ten hold about 1.6%. During active infection, Seattle patients enrolled and were then monitored through disease. V shed 4 bases, J shed 7 bases, and the junction held 13 bases outside the gene matches. The CDR3 has 19 residues. CDR1 and CDR2 from the germline V gene are SGHVS and FNYEAQ.

This receptor was taken from a human donor with COVID-19, enrolled during active disease. The donor label of this sample is uncertain. Specimen: peripheral blood. This chain links TRBV7-6 with TRBJ2-2, with 15 bases matching TRBD2. The CDR3 loop reads CASSSGTSGRPSRSGELFF. In DNA form, the CDR3 reads TGTGCCAGCAGCTCCGGGACTAGCGGGAGGCCCAGTCGTAGCGGGGAGCTGTTTTTT.